This T cell receptor beta chain stems from a study of blood T cell repertoires in COVID-19. About the research overall: COVID-19 samples, acute and convalescent, were from the United States, Italy and Spain. T cells, B-cell-depleted T cells, or PBMCs supplied cDNA or gDNA.

This CDR3 spans 11 amino acids. Trimming removed 1 base from V and 5 bases from J, with 3 bases in between. Germline V gene sequence: CDR1 SGHRS, CDR2 YFSETQ. Study processing details: For nucleated cells, counts were estimated from reference gene primer amplification. Some clones are missing from TCRdb's copy, which holds only in-frame ones; the method was immunoSEQ multiplex PCR. D and trimming were read from the DNA, whereas the V and J calls and clone size are those reported in that table. The table lists 130,000 or so clones, 80% to 90% of them singletons, with around a quarter in the top ten. This clone was picked up one time.

The source is a man between 65 and 85 years old with active or convalescent COVID-19. Sequenced input: peripheral blood. The chain uses TRBV5-1 and TRBJ2-5; no reliable D call. The CDR3 reads CASSLQETQYF. The CDR3 DNA is TGCGCCAGCAGCTTGCAGGAGACCCAGTACTTC.